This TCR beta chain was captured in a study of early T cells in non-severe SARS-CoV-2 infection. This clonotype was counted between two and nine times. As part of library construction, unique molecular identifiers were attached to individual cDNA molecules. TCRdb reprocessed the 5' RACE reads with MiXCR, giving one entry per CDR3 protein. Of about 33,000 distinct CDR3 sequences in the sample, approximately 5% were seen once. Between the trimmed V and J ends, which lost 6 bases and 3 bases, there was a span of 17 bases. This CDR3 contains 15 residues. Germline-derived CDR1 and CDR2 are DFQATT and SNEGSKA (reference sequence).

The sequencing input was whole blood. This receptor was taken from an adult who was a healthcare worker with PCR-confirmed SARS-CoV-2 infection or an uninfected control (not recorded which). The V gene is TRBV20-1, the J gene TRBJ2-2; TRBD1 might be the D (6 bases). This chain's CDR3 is CSAKIWDTDTGELFF. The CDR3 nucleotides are TGCAGTGCAAAGATTTGGGACACGGACACCGGGGAGCTGTTTTTT.